A selection of T cell receptor beta chains follows, all from one sample in a study of tumor-infiltrating lymphocytes in primary liver carcinoma. TCRdb reanalysed the multiplex PCR reads using MiXCR and keeps one entry per CDR3 protein. This sample has approximately 120,000 distinct CDR3 sequences, with 64% found just once. Material: liver tumor tissue from sampling region 3. These receptors all come from a woman aged 55-69 years with primary liver carcinoma and hepatitis B virus infection. CDR3s include the opening cysteine and the closing phenylalanine or tryptophan. Fields, in order: clone size, J gene, V gene, D gene, CDR3 protein, CDR3 DNA. A D gene is named only where the DNA matches it firmly. Only some rows state a clone size, as once, few, many or a class for expanded clones.

many,TRBJ1-6,TRBV6-1,.,CASNTMGLNSPLHF,TGTGCCAGCAATACGATGGGACTGAATTCACCCCTCCACTTT
.,TRBJ2-1,TRBV28,TRBD2,CASIGRGAYNEQFF,TGTGCCAGCATAGGGCGGGGGGCCTACAATGAGCAGTTCTTC
.,TRBJ2-2,TRBV11-2,.,CASSPVGWRLLTGELLF,TGTGCCAGCAGCCCAGTAGGCTGGAGACTTCTCACCGGGGAGCTGCTTTTT
.,TRBJ2-5,TRBV11-3,TRBD2,CVSSLGLTSGSQEAQYF,TGTGTCAGCAGCTTGGGGTTAACTAGCGGGAGCCAAGAGGCCCAGTACTTC
many,TRBJ2-7,TRBV12-3/TRBV12-4,.,CASSSDTGLREQYF,TGTGCCAGCAGTTCAGATACAGGTTTAAGGGAGCAGTACTTC
many,TRBJ1-1,TRBV5-5,.,CASSLVGKTEAFF,TGTGCCAGCAGCTTGGTGGGGAAGACTGAAGCTTTCTTT
.,TRBJ2-5,TRBV11-2,.,CVGSLRLVRQETQYF,TGTGTCGGCAGCTTACGACTAGTACGGCAAGAGACCCAGTATTTC
.,TRBJ1-1,TRBV28,.,CASGVSHGQGTETFF,TGTGCCAGCGGGGTGTCGCACGGCCAGGGCACTGAAACTTTCTTT
.,TRBJ2-4,TRBV4-1,.,CASSQDDRYLTKNIQYF,TGCGCCAGCAGCCAAGATGACAGGTATTTAACCAAAAACATTCAGTACTTC
once,TRBJ2-3,TRBV11-3,.,CASSPTRIRTDTQYF,TGTGCCAGTAGCCCAACTAGGATACGCACAGATACGCAGTATTTT
.,TRBJ2-1,TRBV12-3/TRBV12-4,TRBD1,CASSRPPGQGGRSPYNEQFF,TGTGCCAGCAGCCGTCCCCCGGGACAGGGAGGGCGAAGCCCCTACAATGAGCAGTTCTTC
.,TRBJ2-7,TRBV12-3/TRBV12-4,.,CASSPTGTTFYEQYF,TGTGCCAGCAGTCCGACCGGGACAACTTTCTACGAGCAGTACTTC
.,TRBJ2-7,TRBV29-1,TRBD1,CSSRRDREGYEQYF,TGCAGTTCCAGAAGGGACAGGGAGGGCTACGAGCAGTACTTC
.,TRBJ2-1,TRBV11-2,.,CASSPDPKYRKQFF,TGTGCCAGCAGTCCGGACCCGAAGTATAGGAAGCAGTTCTTC
.,TRBJ1-2,TRBV5-6,.,CASSLSEQNYDYTF,TGTGCCAGCAGCTTGTCCGAACAGAACTATGACTACACCTTC
.,TRBJ2-5,TRBV5-1,.,CSSSFGSAEETQYF,TGCTCCAGCAGCTTCGGGTCAGCTGAAGAGACCCAGTACTTC
.,TRBJ1-2,TRBV6-5,.,CACSIGSGSFLF,TGTGCATGTTCGATCGGATCTGGCTCGTTTCTCTTC